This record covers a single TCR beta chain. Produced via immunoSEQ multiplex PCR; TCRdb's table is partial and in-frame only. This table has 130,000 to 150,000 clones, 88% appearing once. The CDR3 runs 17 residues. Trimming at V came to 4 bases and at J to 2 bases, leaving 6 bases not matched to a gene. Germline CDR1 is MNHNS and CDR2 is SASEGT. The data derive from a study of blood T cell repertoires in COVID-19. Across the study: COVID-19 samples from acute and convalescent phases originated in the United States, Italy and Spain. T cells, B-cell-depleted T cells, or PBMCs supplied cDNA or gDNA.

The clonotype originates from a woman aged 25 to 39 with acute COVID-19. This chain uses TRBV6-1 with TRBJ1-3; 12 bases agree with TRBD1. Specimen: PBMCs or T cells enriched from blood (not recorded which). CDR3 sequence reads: CASSAPGQGAAGNTIYF. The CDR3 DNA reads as TGTGCCAGCAGTGCTCCGGGACAGGGGGCCGCTGGAAACACCATATATTTT.